This record covers a single T cell receptor (beta chain). The data were obtained in a study of T cell changes during pregnancy in multiple sclerosis. The repertoire was sequenced with immunoSEQ multiplex PCR; TCRdb's copy has only in-frame clones and lacks some. The table includes about 40,000 clones, approximately 88% detected once. Unmatched junction bases numbered 1, after V lost 3 bases and J lost 5 bases. Per germline, CDR1 SGHTA and CDR2 FQGTGA. CDR3 length equals 14 residues. This rearrangement joins TRBV7-3 to TRBJ2-2; 9 bases map to TRBD1. The receptor was derived from a female donor with multiple sclerosis, enrolled in a pregnancy study. The material was CD4+ T cells from peripheral blood mononuclear cells, obtained before pregnancy. The CDR3 sequence is CASSFDRGTGELFF. For the CDR3, the DNA is TGTGCCAGCAGCTTCGACAGGGGGACCGGGGAGCTGTTTTTT.